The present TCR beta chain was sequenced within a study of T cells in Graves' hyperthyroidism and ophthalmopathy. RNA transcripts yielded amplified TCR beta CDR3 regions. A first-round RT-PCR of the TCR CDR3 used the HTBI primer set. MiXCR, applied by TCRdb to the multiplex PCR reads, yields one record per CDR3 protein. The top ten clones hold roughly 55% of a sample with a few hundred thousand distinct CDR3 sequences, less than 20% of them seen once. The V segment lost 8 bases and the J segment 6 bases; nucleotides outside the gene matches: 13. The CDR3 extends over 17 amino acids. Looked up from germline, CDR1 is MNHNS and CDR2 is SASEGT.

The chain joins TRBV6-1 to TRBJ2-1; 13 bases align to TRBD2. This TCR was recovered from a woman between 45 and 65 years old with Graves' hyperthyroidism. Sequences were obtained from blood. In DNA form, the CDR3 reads TGTGCCAGCCGGGGACTAGCGGGATCTCCCTGGGCCAATGAGCAGTTCTTC. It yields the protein CASRGLAGSPWANEQFF.